Detailed here is one T cell receptor beta chain. Its antigen specificity is not known. Qualities for individual bases were not recorded, and no much larger clone is one base off. Trimming at the junction amounts to 3 bases on V and 3 bases on J, and the germline ends lie 9 bases apart. CDR1 and CDR2 are read off the germline V gene (reference sequence) as LNHNV and YYDKDF. Taken from cysteine to phenylalanine, the CDR3 has 13 residues. Only the CDR3 part of the read is kept: 39 bases, read in frame from the first base. The immunoSEQ Assay, a bias-controlled multiplex PCR, was used to amplify TCRbeta CDR3 regions from genomic DNA. From the authors' description of their analysis: Nucleated cell counts per sample were estimated from amplification of reference gene primers within the assay. To quantify the absolute abundance of each unique TCRbeta CDR3 rearrangement, sequence reads were collapsed and filtered. For each sample, productive Simpson clonality was calculated by taking the square root of Simpson's diversity index across productive rearrangements. In TCRdb, the immuneACCESS table is reduced to in-frame sequences with V and J assigned. These tables do not hold every clone; where another copy was compared, an unresolved V gene accounts for under half, and the others remain unexplained. The V and J calls and clone size come from that table; D and trimming were worked out from the DNA. The sample table records about 39,000 clones; approximately 80% of these occur just once. The ten largest clones capture around 13% of the sample.

This specimen belongs to a study of blood T cell repertoires in COVID-19 (dated by TCRdb to about 2020). Context from the whole study: Collaborator samples came from the United States, Italy and Spain and covered acute and convalescent phases of COVID-19. Nearly every sample came with metadata listing a de-identified subject ID, COVID-19 status, age in years and sex. The material from the prospective study consisted of cDNA or gDNA derived from T cells, B-cell-depleted T cells, or PBMCs. Samples came from the ongoing ImmuneRACE study (first 160 participants) plus 1,254 subjects from 6 global collaborators. HLA class I and class II types, where available, came from metadata supplied by the sample provider rather than from assay-based typing. The dataset comprised deeply sampled blood TCRbeta repertoires from subjects exposed to, actively infected with, or recovered from COVID-19. A freely available public database, intended as a resource for researchers studying the immune response to SARS-CoV-2, is where the repertoires were released. Results the study describes overall, beyond this receptor: The amount of clinical and demographic metadata varied by source and participant and was provided uncurated.

Each collaborating institution followed its own protocols to collect whole blood in K2EDTA tubes. For TCRbeta analysis, collaborators shipped samples as frozen whole blood, isolated PBMCs, or DNA extracted from either of those sample types. Specimen: peripheral blood. In this chain, TRBV15 is recombined with TRBJ2-7; the best D guess is TRBD1, with 6 bases matching. The TCR originated in a man aged 50 or older with active or convalescent COVID-19. The DNA sequence is given as TGTGCCACCAGCAGCTCCAGGGGCTACGAGCAGTACTTC. This is translated as CATSSSRGYEQYF.